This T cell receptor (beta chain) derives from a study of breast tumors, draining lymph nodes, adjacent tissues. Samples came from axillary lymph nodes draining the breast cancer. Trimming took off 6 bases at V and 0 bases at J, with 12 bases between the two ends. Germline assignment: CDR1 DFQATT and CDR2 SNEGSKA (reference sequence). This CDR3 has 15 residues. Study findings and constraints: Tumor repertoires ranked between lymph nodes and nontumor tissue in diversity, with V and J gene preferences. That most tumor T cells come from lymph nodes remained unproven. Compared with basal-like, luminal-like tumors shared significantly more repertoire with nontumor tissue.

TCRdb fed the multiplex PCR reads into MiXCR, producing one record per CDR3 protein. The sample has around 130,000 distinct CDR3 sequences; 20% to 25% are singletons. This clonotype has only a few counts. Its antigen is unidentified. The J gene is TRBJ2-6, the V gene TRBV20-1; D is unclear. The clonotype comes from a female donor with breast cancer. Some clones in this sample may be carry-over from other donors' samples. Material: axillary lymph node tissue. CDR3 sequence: CSARGTASGANVLTF. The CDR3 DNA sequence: TGCAGTGCCCGAGGTACAGCCTCTGGGGCCAACGTCCTGACTTTC.